The entry that follows covers one T cell receptor beta chain sequence. This sample stems from a study of blood T cell repertoires in COVID-19. Study details: The origin of the acute and convalescent COVID-19 samples was the United States, Italy and Spain. In each case, the material was cDNA or gDNA derived from T cells, B-cell-depleted T cells, or PBMCs.

Per the authors' pipeline: By means of reference gene primer amplification, nucleated cell counts were estimated. Sequenced by immunoSEQ multiplex PCR; TCRdb stores in-frame clones only, minus some. V and J calls and clone size come straight from that table; D and trimming were deduced from the DNA. The data show about 23,000 clones, around 84% seen once. The sequence was collected from a woman at least 80 years old with acute or convalescent COVID-19. The sequenced material came from peripheral blood.

Written as DNA, the CDR3 is TGCGCCAGCAGCCAGGCCGGGACAGGGGGCAGGGACACCGGGGAGCTGTTTTTT. Its protein is CASSQAGTGGRDTGELFF. This chain links TRBV4-3 with TRBJ2-2; 12 nucleotides line up with TRBD1. The V gene end was trimmed by 3 bases and the J gene end by 3 bases; junction bases not matched to a gene: 8. Germline V gene data show CDR1 as LGHNA and CDR2 as YSLEER. The CDR3 covers 18 residues.